This T cell receptor beta chain was recorded in a study of shared clonotypes between healthy human individuals. Germline V gene sequence: CDR1 SGHNT, CDR2 YYREEE (reference sequence). V shed 6 bases and J shed 5 bases, with 24 bases lying between them. This CDR3 has 18 residues. Sequenced by immunoSEQ multiplex PCR; TCRdb stores in-frame clones only, minus some. The sample lists 1,400,000 or so clones, just under 99% occurring once. The receptor was isolated from a young man in good health. Sequencing was carried out using naive CD4+ T cells sorted from blood. Indicated subset: CD45RA+ positively selected. The rearrangement uses TRBV5-4 and TRBJ2-6; D uncertain. The CDR3 coding sequence is TGTGCCAGCACTAACATTGTCTCGCACAAAAGTCGGGCCAACGTCCTGACTTTC. This gives the protein CASTNIVSHKSRANVLTF.